This TCR beta chain originates from a study of technical replicates of blood from a handful of donors. V was clipped by 6 bases and J by 5 bases; unmatched bases: 2. Germline V CDR1 and CDR2: SEHNR, FQNEAQ (reference sequence). The CDR3 length is 13 residues. Assay: immunoSEQ multiplex PCR; the TCRdb copy retains only in-frame clones and omits some. This table holds more than 80,000 clones, 95% to 97% found once. The table lists this clone with a few counts. The receptor was derived from a human donor in good health. The sequenced sample was T cells isolated from PBMCs. The rearrangement links TRBV7-9 to TRBJ1-5, with TRBD1 matching 9 bases. The CDR3 bases are TGTGCCAGCAGAGGGACAGGGCATCAGCCCCAGCATTTT. Translating gives CASRGTGHQPQHF.